The rows below give T cell receptor beta chains drawn from one sample of a study of CD8 T cells in ankylosing spondylitis. TCRdb fed the 5' RACE reads into MiXCR, producing one record per CDR3 protein. The data contain about 140,000 distinct CDR3 sequences, roughly 7.7% of them seen just once; the ten biggest clones take up more than 7%. Source material: synovial fluid, either unsorted or a sorted T cell fraction (not recorded which). These receptors were collected from a male donor with ankylosing spondylitis. Both conserved end residues are part of each CDR3. Each record gives: J gene, clone size, V gene, D gene, CDR3 DNA, CDR3 protein. A D gene is named only where the DNA matches it firmly. Size is stated for part of the rows, as once, few or many counts, or as a class when the clone is expanded.

J gene: TRBJ1-5; clone size: medium-sized; V gene: TRBV7-8; D gene: .; CDR3 DNA: TGTGCCAGCAGCGCCAGGGAGGGTAGCAATCAGCCCCAGCATTTT; CDR3 protein: CASSAREGSNQPQHF
J gene: TRBJ2-3; clone size: few; V gene: TRBV28; D gene: .; CDR3 DNA: TGTGCCACCACAAAGGAGACCAGCCCTAGCACAGATACGCAGTATTTT; CDR3 protein: CATTKETSPSTDTQYF
J gene: TRBJ1-1; clone size: .; V gene: TRBV7-9; D gene: .; CDR3 DNA: TGTGCCATTTCCTCTTGGGGGATATACACTGAAGCTTTCTTT; CDR3 protein: CAISSWGIYTEAFF
J gene: TRBJ2-1; clone size: .; V gene: TRBV12-3/TRBV12-4; D gene: TRBD2; CDR3 DNA: TGTGCCAGCAGCGGGACTAGTGTTTACAATGAGCAGTTCTTC; CDR3 protein: CASSGTSVYNEQFF
J gene: TRBJ2-1; clone size: many; V gene: TRBV29-1; D gene: TRBD2; CDR3 DNA: TGCAGCGTTGAAGGAGCGGGAGGACTGAGGCAGTTCTTC; CDR3 protein: CSVEGAGGLRQFF
J gene: TRBJ2-3; clone size: few; V gene: TRBV2; D gene: TRBD2; CDR3 DNA: TGTGCCAGCAGAGGGGGGACTAGCGGGAACTTAGCGCAGTATTTT; CDR3 protein: CASRGGTSGNLAQYF
J gene: TRBJ2-2; clone size: .; V gene: TRBV9; D gene: TRBD1; CDR3 DNA: TGTGCCAGCAGCCCACAGGGGGCCTCCAGCGGGGAGCTGTTTTTT; CDR3 protein: CASSPQGASSGELFF
J gene: TRBJ2-3; clone size: .; V gene: TRBV4-3; D gene: .; CDR3 DNA: TGCGCCAGCAGCAGCCAGGGCATGGACACAGATACGCAGTATTTT; CDR3 protein: CASSSQGMDTDTQYF
J gene: TRBJ2-7; clone size: .; V gene: TRBV4-3; D gene: .; CDR3 DNA: TGCGCCAGCAGCCAAGCCGGGACACACTCCTACGAGCAGTACTTC; CDR3 protein: CASSQAGTHSYEQYF
J gene: TRBJ1-6; clone size: few; V gene: TRBV7-3; D gene: TRBD1; CDR3 DNA: TGTGCCAGCAGCGTCGGACAGGGGACGAATTCACCCCTCCACTTT; CDR3 protein: CASSVGQGTNSPLHF
J gene: TRBJ2-1; clone size: few; V gene: TRBV11-1; D gene: .; CDR3 DNA: TGTGCCAGCAGTAATACGGCAGGGGCGCGGAATGAGCAGTTCTTC; CDR3 protein: CASSNTAGARNEQFF
J gene: TRBJ2-1; clone size: few; V gene: TRBV29-1; D gene: .; CDR3 DNA: TGCAGCGTCGCCCAGGACTTTTACTACAATGAGCAGTTCTTC; CDR3 protein: CSVAQDFYYNEQFF
J gene: TRBJ2-7; clone size: .; V gene: TRBV20-1; D gene: .; CDR3 DNA: TGCAGTGCCCGTAGACAGAGGGGCTCCTACGAGCAGTACTTC; CDR3 protein: CSARRQRGSYEQYF
J gene: TRBJ2-5; clone size: many; V gene: TRBV5-1; D gene: TRBD1; CDR3 DNA: TGCGCCAGCAGGCTCGGGACAGAACAAGAGACCCAGTACTTC; CDR3 protein: CASRLGTEQETQYF
J gene: TRBJ2-2; clone size: few; V gene: TRBV10-3; D gene: .; CDR3 DNA: TGTGCCATCAGTGAAGGGGTTCCCGGGGAGCTGTTTTTT; CDR3 protein: CAISEGVPGELFF
J gene: TRBJ1-5; clone size: many; V gene: TRBV20-1; D gene: .; CDR3 DNA: TGCAGTGCTCGGGGGGTATGGCAGCCCCAGCATTTT; CDR3 protein: CSARGVWQPQHF
J gene: TRBJ2-7; clone size: many; V gene: TRBV7-3; D gene: TRBD1; CDR3 DNA: TGTGCCAGCAGCTTAAGGGGGACAGGGGACGAGCAGTACTTC; CDR3 protein: CASSLRGTGDEQYF
J gene: TRBJ1-2; clone size: few; V gene: TRBV6-6; D gene: TRBD1; CDR3 DNA: TGTGCCAGCTCACCGGGGGACAGAGGCTACACCTTC; CDR3 protein: CASSPGDRGYTF
J gene: TRBJ2-5; clone size: few; V gene: TRBV7-9; D gene: .; CDR3 DNA: TGTGCCAGCAGCTTACGGTCTAGTAGGGAGACCCAGTACTTC; CDR3 protein: CASSLRSSRETQYF
J gene: TRBJ1-1; clone size: many; V gene: TRBV12-3/TRBV12-4; D gene: .; CDR3 DNA: .; CDR3 protein: CASSSSTGGRDTEAFF
J gene: TRBJ1-4; clone size: many; V gene: TRBV20-1; D gene: TRBD1; CDR3 DNA: TGCAGTGCTACAGGGGGAACTAATGAAAAACTGTTTTTT; CDR3 protein: CSATGGTNEKLFF
J gene: TRBJ2-2; clone size: .; V gene: TRBV7-6; D gene: .; CDR3 DNA: TGTGCCAGCAGCCCGCCAGCGGGGAACACCGGGGAGCTGTTTTTT; CDR3 protein: CASSPPAGNTGELFF
J gene: TRBJ2-7; clone size: .; V gene: TRBV2; D gene: .; CDR3 DNA: TGTGCCAGCAGTGAATTTGGGACCGACTACGAGCAGTACTTC; CDR3 protein: CASSEFGTDYEQYF
J gene: TRBJ1-6; clone size: .; V gene: TRBV10-3; D gene: TRBD1; CDR3 DNA: TGTGCCATCAGTGAGTCAGGGGGCGGGTCCTATAATTCACCCCTCCACTTT; CDR3 protein: CAISESGGGSYNSPLHF
J gene: TRBJ2-1; clone size: .; V gene: TRBV5-1; D gene: .; CDR3 DNA: TGCGCCAGCAGCTCCACATACCGCTCCTACAATGAGCAGTTCTTC; CDR3 protein: CASSSTYRSYNEQFF
J gene: TRBJ2-1; clone size: few; V gene: TRBV15; D gene: .; CDR3 DNA: TGTGCCACCAGCAGAGCCCCACCGCTGTACAATGAGCAGTTCTTC; CDR3 protein: CATSRAPPLYNEQFF
J gene: TRBJ2-3; clone size: many; V gene: TRBV20-1; D gene: .; CDR3 DNA: TGCAGTGCTAGAGATGGAGCAGGGATCACAGATACGCAGTATTTT; CDR3 protein: CSARDGAGITDTQYF
J gene: TRBJ1-6; clone size: many; V gene: TRBV6-1; D gene: TRBD1; CDR3 DNA: TGTGCCAGCAGTAAACAGGGGCGGGATTCACCCCTCCACTTT; CDR3 protein: CASSKQGRDSPLHF
J gene: TRBJ2-7; clone size: few; V gene: TRBV6-5; D gene: .; CDR3 DNA: TGTGCCAGCAGTTTCCAGGGGTCTACCTACGAGCAGTACTTC; CDR3 protein: CASSFQGSTYEQYF
J gene: TRBJ1-5; clone size: many; V gene: TRBV20-1; D gene: .; CDR3 DNA: TGCAGTGCATCGGGCAGGGAACAGCCCCAGCATTTT; CDR3 protein: CSASGREQPQHF
J gene: TRBJ2-7; clone size: many; V gene: TRBV5-6; D gene: TRBD2; CDR3 DNA: TGTGCCAGCAGACCCGGACTAGCGGGGGGGCCAAGCTCCTACGAGCAGTACTTC; CDR3 protein: CASRPGLAGGPSSYEQYF
J gene: TRBJ2-7; clone size: many; V gene: TRBV20-1; D gene: .; CDR3 DNA: TGCAGTGCTAGTCCGACCGAGCAGTACTTC; CDR3 protein: CSASPTEQYF
J gene: TRBJ2-1; clone size: few; V gene: TRBV27; D gene: TRBD2; CDR3 DNA: TGTGCCAGCAGTTGGGGGAGGGCCTACAATGAGCAGTTCTTC; CDR3 protein: CASSWGRAYNEQFF
J gene: TRBJ2-7; clone size: many; V gene: TRBV6-2/TRBV6-3; D gene: .; CDR3 DNA: TGTGCCAGCAGTCTGGCCGTGCGTTACAACTCCTACGAGCAGTACTTC; CDR3 protein: CASSLAVRYNSYEQYF
J gene: TRBJ2-4; clone size: many; V gene: TRBV20-1; D gene: .; CDR3 DNA: TGCAGTGCTAGAGGGGGTTTCGGAGGGACGGACATTCAGTACTTC; CDR3 protein: CSARGGFGGTDIQYF
J gene: TRBJ2-7; clone size: many; V gene: TRBV20-1; D gene: TRBD2; CDR3 DNA: TGCAGTGCCCCTATAGCGGGGACAACCCAGGGCGAGCAGTACTTC; CDR3 protein: CSAPIAGTTQGEQYF
J gene: TRBJ1-1; clone size: .; V gene: TRBV29-1; D gene: .; CDR3 DNA: TGCAGCGTTGCGTTGGGTGAAGCTTTCTTT; CDR3 protein: CSVALGEAFF
J gene: TRBJ1-1; clone size: many; V gene: TRBV5-1; D gene: TRBD1; CDR3 DNA: TGCGCCAGCAGCCAGGGACAGCCGGGACAGGTTTGGGGCGGTAACACTGAAGCTTTCTTT; CDR3 protein: CASSQGQPGQVWGGNTEAFF
J gene: TRBJ1-4; clone size: many; V gene: TRBV3-1; D gene: .; CDR3 DNA: TGTGCCAGCAGCCAGGGGGACTCCTTTGGGGAAAAACTGTTTTTT; CDR3 protein: CASSQGDSFGEKLFF
J gene: TRBJ1-3; clone size: many; V gene: TRBV7-9; D gene: TRBD1; CDR3 DNA: TGTGCCAGCAGCTCCTGGACAGGCTCTGGAAACACCATATATTTT; CDR3 protein: CASSSWTGSGNTIYF
J gene: TRBJ2-7; clone size: many; V gene: TRBV28; D gene: .; CDR3 DNA: TGTGCCAGCAGTTTACTGAGGGCTCGAGGGCAGTACTTC; CDR3 protein: CASSLLRARGQYF
J gene: TRBJ2-7; clone size: .; V gene: TRBV7-2; D gene: TRBD2; CDR3 DNA: TGTGCCAGCAGCCCTAAGGTCGGGGGGATCGAGCAGTACTTC; CDR3 protein: CASSPKVGGIEQYF
J gene: TRBJ1-6; clone size: many; V gene: TRBV6-5; D gene: .; CDR3 DNA: TGTGCCAGCAGTTACTCTCCTGGGGGGCCGCTCCACTTT; CDR3 protein: CASSYSPGGPLHF
J gene: TRBJ2-2; clone size: .; V gene: TRBV4-2; D gene: TRBD1; CDR3 DNA: TGTGCCATGAGCCCCGGGCTCGACAGGGTCAACACCGGGGAGCTGTTTTTT; CDR3 protein: CAMSPGLDRVNTGELFF
J gene: TRBJ2-2; clone size: few; V gene: TRBV20-1; D gene: .; CDR3 DNA: TGCAGTGCTGGCCCTGTTGCTCCGAACACCGGGGAGCTGTTTTTT; CDR3 protein: CSAGPVAPNTGELFF
J gene: TRBJ2-2; clone size: .; V gene: TRBV20-1; D gene: .; CDR3 DNA: TGCAGTGCTAGAGATGGTGTAGGCGGGCATCTCACCGGGGAGCTGTTTTTT; CDR3 protein: CSARDGVGGHLTGELFF
J gene: TRBJ2-1; clone size: .; V gene: TRBV20-1; D gene: TRBD1; CDR3 DNA: TGCAGTGCAACACCGGGACAGTTAACCTACAATGAGCAGTTCTTC; CDR3 protein: CSATPGQLTYNEQFF
J gene: TRBJ1-1; clone size: .; V gene: TRBV7-3; D gene: .; CDR3 DNA: TGTGCCAGCAGCCCTTCCCGACAGGCCCCTGAAGCTTTCTTT; CDR3 protein: CASSPSRQAPEAFF